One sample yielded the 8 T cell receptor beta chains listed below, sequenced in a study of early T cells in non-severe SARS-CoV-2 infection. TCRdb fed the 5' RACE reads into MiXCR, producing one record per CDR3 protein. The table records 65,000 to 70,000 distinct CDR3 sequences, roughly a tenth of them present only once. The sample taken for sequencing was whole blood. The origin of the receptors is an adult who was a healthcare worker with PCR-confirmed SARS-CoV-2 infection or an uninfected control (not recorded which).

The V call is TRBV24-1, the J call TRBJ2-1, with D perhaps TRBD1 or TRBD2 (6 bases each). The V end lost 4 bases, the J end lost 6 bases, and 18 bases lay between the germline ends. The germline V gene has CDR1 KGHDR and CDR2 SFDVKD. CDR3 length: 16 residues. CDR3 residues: CATSDPGAEGFNEQFF. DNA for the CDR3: TGTGCCACCAGTGACCCGGGGGCGGAAGGGTTCAATGAGCAGTTCTTC.

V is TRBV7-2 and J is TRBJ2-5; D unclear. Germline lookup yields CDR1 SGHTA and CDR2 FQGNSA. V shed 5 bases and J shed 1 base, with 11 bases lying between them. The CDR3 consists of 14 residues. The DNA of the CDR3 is TGTGCCAGCAGCCCAAGCTCTCCCCAAGAGACCCAGTACTTC. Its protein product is CASSPSSPQETQYF.

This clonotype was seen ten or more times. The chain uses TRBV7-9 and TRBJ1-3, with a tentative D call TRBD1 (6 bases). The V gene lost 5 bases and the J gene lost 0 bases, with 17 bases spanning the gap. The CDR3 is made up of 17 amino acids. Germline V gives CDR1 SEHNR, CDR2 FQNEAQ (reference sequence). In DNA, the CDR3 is TGTGCCAGCAGCCCTAGAGGAGGGGGACACTCTGGAAACACCATATATTTT. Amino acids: CASSPRGGGHSGNTIYF.

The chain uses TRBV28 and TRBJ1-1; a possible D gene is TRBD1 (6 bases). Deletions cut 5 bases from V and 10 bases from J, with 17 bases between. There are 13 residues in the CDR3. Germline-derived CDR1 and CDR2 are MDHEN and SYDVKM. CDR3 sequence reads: CASSPPGARRAFF. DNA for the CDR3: TGTGCCAGCAGTCCCCCGGGGGCGCGGCGAGCTTTCTTT.

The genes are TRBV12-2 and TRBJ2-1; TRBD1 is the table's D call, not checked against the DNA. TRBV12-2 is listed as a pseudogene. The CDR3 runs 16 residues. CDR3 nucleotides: TGTGCAAGTCGCTTAGCCGGACCCAGAAGGGGCAATGAGCAGTTCTTC. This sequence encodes CASRLAGPRRGNEQFF.

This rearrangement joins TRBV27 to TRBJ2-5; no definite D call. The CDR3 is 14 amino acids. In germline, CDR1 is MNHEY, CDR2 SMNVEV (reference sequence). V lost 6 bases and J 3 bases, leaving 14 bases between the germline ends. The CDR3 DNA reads TGTGCCAGCAGATCTGGCGGACGAAAAGAGACCCAGTACTTC. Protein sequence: CASRSGGRKETQYF.

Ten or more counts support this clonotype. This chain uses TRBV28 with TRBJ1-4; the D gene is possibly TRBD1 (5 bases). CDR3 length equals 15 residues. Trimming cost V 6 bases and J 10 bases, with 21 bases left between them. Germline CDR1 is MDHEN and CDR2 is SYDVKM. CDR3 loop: CASSSPGLEWVKLFF. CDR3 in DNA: TGTGCCAGCAGCTCACCGGGACTGGAGTGGGTAAAACTGTTTTTT. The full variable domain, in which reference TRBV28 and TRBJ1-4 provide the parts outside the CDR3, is DVKVTQSSRYLVKRTGEKVFLECVQDMDHENMFWYRQDPGLGLRLIYFSYDVKMKEKGDIPEGYSVSREKKERFSLILESASTNQTSMYLCASSSPGLEWVKLFFGSGTQLSVL.

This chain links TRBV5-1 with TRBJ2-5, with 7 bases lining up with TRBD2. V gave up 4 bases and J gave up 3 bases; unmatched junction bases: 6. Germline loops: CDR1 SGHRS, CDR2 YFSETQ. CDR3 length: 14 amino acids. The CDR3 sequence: CASSLRGGKETQYF. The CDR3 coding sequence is TGCGCCAGCAGCCTTCGCGGGGGAAAAGAGACCCAGTACTTC.